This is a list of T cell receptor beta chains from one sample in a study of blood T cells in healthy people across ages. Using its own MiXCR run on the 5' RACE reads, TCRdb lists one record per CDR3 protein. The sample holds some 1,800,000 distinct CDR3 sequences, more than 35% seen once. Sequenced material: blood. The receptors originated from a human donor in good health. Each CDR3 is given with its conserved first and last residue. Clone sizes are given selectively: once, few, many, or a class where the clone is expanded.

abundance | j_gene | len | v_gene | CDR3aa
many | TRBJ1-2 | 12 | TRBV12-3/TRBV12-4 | CASSFGQDGYTF
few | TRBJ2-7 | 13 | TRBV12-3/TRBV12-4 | CASSPGRLYEQYF
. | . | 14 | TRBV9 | CASSAEVGNYEQYF
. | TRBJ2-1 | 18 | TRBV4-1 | CASSQEFNGGASYNEQFF
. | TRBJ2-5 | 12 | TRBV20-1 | CSARRYQETQYF
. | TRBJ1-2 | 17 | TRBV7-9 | CAGSLEYLGAPNYGYTF
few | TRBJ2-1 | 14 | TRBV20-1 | CSASDKSSYNEQFF
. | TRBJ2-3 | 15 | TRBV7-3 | CASSPGLAGLGTQYF
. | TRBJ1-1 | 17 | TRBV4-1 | CASSQGTGKHMNTEAFF
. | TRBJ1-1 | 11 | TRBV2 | CASRGDGVAFF
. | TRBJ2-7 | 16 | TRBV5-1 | CASSSGYRGLGYEQYF
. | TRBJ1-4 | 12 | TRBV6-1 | CASSVDIGKLFF
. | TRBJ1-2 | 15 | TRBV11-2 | CASSTYPGDVDGYTF
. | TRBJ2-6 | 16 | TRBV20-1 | CSVLFHGLGGANVLIF
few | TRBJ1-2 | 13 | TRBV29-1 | CSVDPGQGNGYTF
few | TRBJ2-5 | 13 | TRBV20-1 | CSACQGTQETQYF
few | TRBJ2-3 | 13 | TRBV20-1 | CSPGTVHTDTQYF
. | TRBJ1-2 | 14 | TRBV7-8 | CASSPRAAYYGYTF
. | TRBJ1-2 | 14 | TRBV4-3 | CASSEGTANYGYTF
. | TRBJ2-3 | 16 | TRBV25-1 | CASSDMDRAGTDTQYF
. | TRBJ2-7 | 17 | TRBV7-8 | CASSFLTSGDLSCEQYF
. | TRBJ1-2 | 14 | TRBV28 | CVSSLWGPNYGYTF
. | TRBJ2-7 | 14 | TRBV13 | CASSYRTGDCEQYF
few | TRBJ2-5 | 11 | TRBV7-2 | CASSPSGKQYF
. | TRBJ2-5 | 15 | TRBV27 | CASSFLAANQETQYF
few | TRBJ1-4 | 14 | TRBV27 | CASRSGVPNEKLFF
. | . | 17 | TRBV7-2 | CASSLETGTLLRYEQYF
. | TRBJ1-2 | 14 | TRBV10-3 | CAISGTEGHYGYTF
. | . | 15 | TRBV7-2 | CASSSLGILGAEQYF
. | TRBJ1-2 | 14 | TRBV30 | CAWSSNQGVEGYTF
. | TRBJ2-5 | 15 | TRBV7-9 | CASSLDGGVWETQYF
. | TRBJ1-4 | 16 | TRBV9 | CASSVGVPSANGKLFF
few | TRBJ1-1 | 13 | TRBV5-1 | CASRDLTDTEAFF
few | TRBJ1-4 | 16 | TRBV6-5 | CASSYSQTGGDEKLFF
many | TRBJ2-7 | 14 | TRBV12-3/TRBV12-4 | CASSFGLGAYEQYF
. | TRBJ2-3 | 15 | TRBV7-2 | CASRAGWGFADTQYF